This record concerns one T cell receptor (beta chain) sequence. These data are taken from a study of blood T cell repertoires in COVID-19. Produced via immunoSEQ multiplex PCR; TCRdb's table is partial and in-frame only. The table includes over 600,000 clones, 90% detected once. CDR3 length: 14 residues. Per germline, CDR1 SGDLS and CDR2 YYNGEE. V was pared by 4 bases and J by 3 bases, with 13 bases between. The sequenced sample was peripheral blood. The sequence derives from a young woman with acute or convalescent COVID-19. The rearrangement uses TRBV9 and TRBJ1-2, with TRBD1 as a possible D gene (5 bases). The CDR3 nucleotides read TGTGCCAGCAGCCCGAGCGGGACGGACTATGGCTACACCTTC. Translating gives CASSPSGTDYGYTF.